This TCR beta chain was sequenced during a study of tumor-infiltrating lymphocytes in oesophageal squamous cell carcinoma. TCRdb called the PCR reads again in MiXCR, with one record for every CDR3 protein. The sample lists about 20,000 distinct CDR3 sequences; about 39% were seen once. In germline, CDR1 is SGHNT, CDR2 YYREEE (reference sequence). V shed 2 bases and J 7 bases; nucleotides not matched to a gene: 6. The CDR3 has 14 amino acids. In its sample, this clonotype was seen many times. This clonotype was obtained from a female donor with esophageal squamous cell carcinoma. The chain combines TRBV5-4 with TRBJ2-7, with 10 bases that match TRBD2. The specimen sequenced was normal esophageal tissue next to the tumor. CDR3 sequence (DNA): TGTGCCAGCAGCTTTTCCCGGACTAGCGGAGAGCAGTACTTC. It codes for CASSFSRTSGEQYF.